This TCR beta chain was captured by sequencing in a study of blood T cell repertoires in COVID-19. Study-level information: PBMCs, B-cell-depleted T cells, or T cells provided the cDNA or gDNA that made up the material.

Per the study methods: Using reference gene primer amplification, nucleated cell counts were estimated. Repertoires were generated with immunoSEQ multiplex PCR, while TCRdb's copy carries only in-frame clones and drops some. V, J and clone size reflect that table, while D and trimming were determined from the DNA. The sample has approximately 350,000 clones, 86% seen once. Germline loops: CDR1 PRHDT, CDR2 FYEKMQ (reference sequence). V gave up 2 bases and J gave up 4 bases, with 17 bases separating them. This CDR3 has 16 amino acids. Sequencing was performed on peripheral blood. The TCR was taken from a woman in her fifties or sixties with COVID-19, enrolled during active disease. This chain uses TRBV13 with TRBJ1-2; D ambiguous. CDR3 sequence: CASSLSGGSLPYGYTF. CDR3 bases: TGTGCCAGCAGCTTAAGCGGTGGCAGTCTGCCCTATGGCTACACCTTC.